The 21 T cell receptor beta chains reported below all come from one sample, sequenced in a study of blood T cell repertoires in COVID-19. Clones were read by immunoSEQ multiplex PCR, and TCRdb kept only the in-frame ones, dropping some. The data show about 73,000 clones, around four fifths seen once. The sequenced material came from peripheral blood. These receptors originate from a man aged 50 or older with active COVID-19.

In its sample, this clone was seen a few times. The CDR3: CASSQDLSSYEQYF. The CDR3 DNA is TGTGCCAGCAGCCAAGATCTAAGCTCCTACGAGCAGTACTTC. V gene TRBV3-1 (or the pseudogene TRBV3-2) combines with J gene TRBJ2-7, with D unresolved. The CDR3 is 14 residues long. Germline loops: CDR1 LGHDT, CDR2 YNNKEL (reference sequence). V was cut by 0 bases and J by 0 bases, with 6 bases left in between.

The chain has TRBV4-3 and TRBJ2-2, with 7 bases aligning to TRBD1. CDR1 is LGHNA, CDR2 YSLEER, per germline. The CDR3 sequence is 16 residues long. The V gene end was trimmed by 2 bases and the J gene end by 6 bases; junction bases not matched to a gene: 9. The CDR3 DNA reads TGCGCCAGCAGCCAATCTCTAGGGGGCTGGGCCGGGGAGCTGTTTTTT. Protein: CASSQSLGGWAGELFF.

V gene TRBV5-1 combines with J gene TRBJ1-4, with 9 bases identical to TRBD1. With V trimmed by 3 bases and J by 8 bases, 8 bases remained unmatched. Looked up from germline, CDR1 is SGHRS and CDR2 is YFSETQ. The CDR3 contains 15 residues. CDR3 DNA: TGCGCCAGCAGCTGGGGGGGACAGGGAGGAGAAAAACTGTTTTTT. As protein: CASSWGGQGGEKLFF.

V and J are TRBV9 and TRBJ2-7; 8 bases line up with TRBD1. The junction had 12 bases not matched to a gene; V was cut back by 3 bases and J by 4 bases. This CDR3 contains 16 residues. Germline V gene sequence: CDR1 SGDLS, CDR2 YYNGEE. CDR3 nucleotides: TGTGCCAGCAGCGCCTCCGGGTCAGGGGGCGCGTACGAGCAGTACTTC. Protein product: CASSASGSGGAYEQYF.

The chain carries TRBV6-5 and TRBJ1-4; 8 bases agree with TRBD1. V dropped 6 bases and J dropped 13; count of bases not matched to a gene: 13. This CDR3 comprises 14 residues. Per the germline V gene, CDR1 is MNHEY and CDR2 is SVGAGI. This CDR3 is CASSLTGEEEGLFF. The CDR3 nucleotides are TGTGCCAGCAGCCTGACAGGGGAAGAAGAAGGACTGTTTTTT.

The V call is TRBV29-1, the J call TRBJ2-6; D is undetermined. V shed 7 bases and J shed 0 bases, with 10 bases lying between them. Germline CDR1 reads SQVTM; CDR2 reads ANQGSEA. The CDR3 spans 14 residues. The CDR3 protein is CSADVSSGANVLTF. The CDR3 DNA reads TGCAGCGCGGACGTCAGCTCTGGGGCCAACGTCCTGACTTTC.

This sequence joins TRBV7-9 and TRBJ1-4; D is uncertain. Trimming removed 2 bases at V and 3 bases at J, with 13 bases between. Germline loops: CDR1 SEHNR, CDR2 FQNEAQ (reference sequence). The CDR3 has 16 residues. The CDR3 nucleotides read TGTGCCAGCAGCTTAACCTCCAGTCCAGCTAATGAAAAACTGTTTTTT. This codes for CASSLTSSPANEKLFF.

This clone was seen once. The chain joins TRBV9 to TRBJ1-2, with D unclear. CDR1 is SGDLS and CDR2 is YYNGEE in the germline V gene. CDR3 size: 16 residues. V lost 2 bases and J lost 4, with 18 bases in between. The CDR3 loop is CASSVTQTGFPYGYTF. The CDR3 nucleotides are TGTGCCAGCAGCGTTACACAAACGGGATTCCCCTATGGCTACACCTTC.

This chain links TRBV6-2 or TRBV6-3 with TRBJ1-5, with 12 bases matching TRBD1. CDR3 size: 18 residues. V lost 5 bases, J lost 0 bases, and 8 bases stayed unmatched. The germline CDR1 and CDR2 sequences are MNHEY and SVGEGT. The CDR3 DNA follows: TGTGCCAGCAGTACTCTGGGACAGGGGGCTTATAGCAATCAGCCCCAGCATTTT. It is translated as CASSTLGQGAYSNQPQHF.

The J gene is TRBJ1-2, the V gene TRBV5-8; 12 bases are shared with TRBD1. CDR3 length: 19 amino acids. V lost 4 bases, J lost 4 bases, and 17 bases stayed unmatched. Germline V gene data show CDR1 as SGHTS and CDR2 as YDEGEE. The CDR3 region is CASSHNRGGTGGDGYGYTF. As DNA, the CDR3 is TGTGCCAGCAGCCACAACCGAGGAGGGACAGGGGGCGATGGCTATGGCTACACCTTC.

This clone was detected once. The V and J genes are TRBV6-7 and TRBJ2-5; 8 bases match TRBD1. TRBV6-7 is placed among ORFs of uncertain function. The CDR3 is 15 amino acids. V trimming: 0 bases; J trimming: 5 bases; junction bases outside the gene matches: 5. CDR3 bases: TGTGCCAGCAGTTACTCGTGGACAGGGAACGAGACCCAGTACTTC. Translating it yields CASSYSWTGNETQYF.

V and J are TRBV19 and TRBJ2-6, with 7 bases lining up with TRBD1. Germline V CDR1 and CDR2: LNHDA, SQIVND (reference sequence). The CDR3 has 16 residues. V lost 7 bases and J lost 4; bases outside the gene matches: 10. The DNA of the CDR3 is TGTGCCAGTAAGTTACAGGGGCAGGAAGGGGCCAACGTCCTGACTTTC. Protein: CASKLQGQEGANVLTF.

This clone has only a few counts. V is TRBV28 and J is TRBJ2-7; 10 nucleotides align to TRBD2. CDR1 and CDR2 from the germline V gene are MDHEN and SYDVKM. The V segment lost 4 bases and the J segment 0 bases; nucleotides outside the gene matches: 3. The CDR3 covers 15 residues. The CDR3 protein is CASSSPSGSSYEQYF. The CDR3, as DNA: TGTGCCAGCAGTTCGCCTAGCGGGAGCTCCTACGAGCAGTACTTC.

In DNA form, the CDR3 reads TGTGCCAGCAGCACCCGACTAGCGGGCCAAGAGACCCAGTACTTC. Its protein product is CASSTRLAGQETQYF. The chain uses TRBV11-2 and TRBJ2-5; 10 nucleotides match TRBD2. Germline V gene lookup returns CDR1 SGHAT and CDR2 FQNNGV. V was clipped by 5 bases and J by 1 base; unmatched bases: 4. The CDR3 consists of 15 residues.

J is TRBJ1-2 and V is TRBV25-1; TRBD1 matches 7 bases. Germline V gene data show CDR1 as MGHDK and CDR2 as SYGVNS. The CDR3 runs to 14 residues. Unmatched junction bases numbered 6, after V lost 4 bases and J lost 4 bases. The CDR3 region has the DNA TGTGCCAGCAGTGTCACAGGGGTGATCTATGGCTACACCTTC. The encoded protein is CASSVTGVIYGYTF.

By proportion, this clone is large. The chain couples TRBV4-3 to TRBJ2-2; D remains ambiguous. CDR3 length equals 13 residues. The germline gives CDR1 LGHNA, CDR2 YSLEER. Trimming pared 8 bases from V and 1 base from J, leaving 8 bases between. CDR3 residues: CASQKMNTGELFF. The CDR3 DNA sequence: TGCGCCAGCCAGAAAATGAACACCGGGGAGCTGTTTTTT.

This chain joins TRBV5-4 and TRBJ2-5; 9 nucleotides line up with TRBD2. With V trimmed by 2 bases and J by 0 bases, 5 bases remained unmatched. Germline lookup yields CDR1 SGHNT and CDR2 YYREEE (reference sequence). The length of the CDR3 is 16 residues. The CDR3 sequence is CASSFVAGGNQETQYF. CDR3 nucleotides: TGTGCCAGCAGCTTTGTTGCGGGGGGGAACCAAGAGACCCAGTACTTC.

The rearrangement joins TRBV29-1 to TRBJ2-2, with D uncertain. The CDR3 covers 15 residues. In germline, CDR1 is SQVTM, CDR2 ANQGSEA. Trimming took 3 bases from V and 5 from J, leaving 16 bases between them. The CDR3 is CSVESALLGTGELFF. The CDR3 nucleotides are TGCAGCGTTGAGTCTGCTCTCCTAGGTACCGGGGAGCTGTTTTTT.

CDR3 bases: TGTGCCAGCAGCTCGATGACAGGGTTTGAGGACGAGCAGTACTTC. This codes for CASSSMTGFEDEQYF. The chain is built from TRBV5-5 and TRBJ2-7, with 7 bases lining up with TRBD1. The germline CDR1 and CDR2 sequences are SGHKS and YYEKEE (reference sequence). Losses at the gene ends were 3 bases for V and 5 bases for J; bases not matched to a gene: 11. This CDR3 region has 15 residues.

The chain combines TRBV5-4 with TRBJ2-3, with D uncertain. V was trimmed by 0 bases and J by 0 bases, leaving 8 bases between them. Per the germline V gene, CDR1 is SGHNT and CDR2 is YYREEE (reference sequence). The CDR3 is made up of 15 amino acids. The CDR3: CASSLEHRSTDTQYF. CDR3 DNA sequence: TGTGCCAGCAGCTTGGAGCACCGTAGCACAGATACGCAGTATTTT.

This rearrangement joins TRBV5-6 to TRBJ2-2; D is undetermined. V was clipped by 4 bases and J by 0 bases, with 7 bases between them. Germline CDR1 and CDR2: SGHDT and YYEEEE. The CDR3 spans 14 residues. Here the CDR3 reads CASSPNSNTGELFF. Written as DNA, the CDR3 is TGTGCCAGCAGCCCTAACTCGAACACCGGGGAGCTGTTTTTT.